This T cell receptor beta chain stems from a study of technical replicates of blood from a few donors. Clones were sequenced by immunoSEQ multiplex PCR, and TCRdb holds only the in-frame ones, with some missing. This sample has roughly 50,000 clones, with 90% to 95% found just once. Trimming removed 0 bases from V and 4 bases from J, with 11 bases in between. The CDR3 loop spans 15 amino acids. Looked up from germline, CDR1 is SGHRS and CDR2 is YFSETQ. Specimen: PBMCs. The V and J genes are TRBV5-1 and TRBJ2-1, with D hard to call. The TCR originated in a human donor in good health. Some clones in this sample may be carry-over from other donors' samples. This chain's CDR3 is CASSLEASGYNEQFF. Written as DNA, the CDR3 is TGCGCCAGCAGCTTGGAGGCTAGTGGGTACAATGAGCAGTTCTTC.